These 30 T cell receptor beta chains originate from one sample sequenced in a study of response to subunit inactivated influenza vaccine. MiXCR, run by TCRdb on the RT-PCR reads, gives a single entry per CDR3 protein. The profile shows around 190,000 distinct CDR3 sequences, about a tenth of them singletons. Sequenced here: non-naive T cells sorted from PBMCs, sampled on the day of vaccination. The receptors come from a man aged 45 to 65 who received an inactivated influenza vaccine.

In its sample, this clonotype was seen many times. The chain has TRBV7-9 and TRBJ2-5, with D possibly being TRBD1 (6 bases). The ends were cut back, 8 bases at V and 2 bases at J, with 9 bases in the middle. The V gene's germline CDR1 is SEHNR and CDR2 FQNEAQ (reference sequence). This CDR3 region has 12 residues. The CDR3 bases are TGTGCCAGCTCGACAGGACAAGAGACCCAGTACTTC. Translation gives CASSTGQETQYF.

This clonotype was observed at least ten times. V is TRBV6-1 and J is TRBJ1-1; 9 bases align to TRBD1. J was trimmed by 4 bases and V by 7 bases; bases with no gene match: 13. The CDR3 sequence is 16 residues long. Per germline, CDR1 MNHNS and CDR2 SASEGT. In DNA form, the CDR3 reads TGTGCCAGCACCCCGGGGACAGGGCAGGGAGGCACTGAAGCTTTCTTT. Its translation is CASTPGTGQGGTEAFF.

The chain employs TRBV7-6 and TRBJ1-6; 7 bases map to TRBD1. There are 17 residues in the CDR3. Per the germline V gene, CDR1 is SGHVS and CDR2 is FNYEAQ. V was pared by 4 bases and J by 0 bases, with 6 bases of the junction left unmatched. The CDR3 protein is CASSYTGQSSYNSPLHF. The CDR3 DNA reads TGTGCCAGCAGCTATACGGGACAGAGCTCCTATAATTCACCCCTCCACTTT.

The V and J genes are TRBV6-2 or TRBV6-3 and TRBJ1-1, with D hard to call. This CDR3 comprises 14 residues. V lost 6 bases and J 1 base, leaving 12 bases between the germline ends. Germline CDR1 reads MNHEY; CDR2 reads SVGEGT. CDR3: CASRAEQRNTEAFF. The CDR3 nucleotides are TGTGCCAGCAGAGCAGAACAGAGGAACACTGAAGCTTTCTTT.

This rearrangement joins TRBV3-1 to TRBJ2-3, with TRBD2 identical over 12 bases. The V and J ends lost 4 bases and 2 bases, in that order; junction bases with no gene match: 10. Germline V gene data show CDR1 as LGHDT and CDR2 as YNNKEL (reference sequence). The CDR3 loop spans 18 amino acids. The DNA of the CDR3 is TGTGCCAGCAGCCCTCGACTAGCGGGAGAAGGGAACACAGATACGCAGTATTTT. Its protein is CASSPRLAGEGNTDTQYF.

V gene TRBV5-1 combines with J gene TRBJ2-3; unclear D gene. This CDR3 has 15 residues. Germline V lookup: CDR1 SGHRS, CDR2 YFSETQ. V dropped 0 bases and J dropped 0 bases, with 8 bases sitting between them. The CDR3 coding sequence is TGCGCCAGCAGCTTGGTGGGCAGAAGCACAGATACGCAGTATTTT. It is translated as CASSLVGRSTDTQYF.

In its sample, this clonotype was seen a few times. The chain is built from TRBV6-2 or TRBV6-3 and TRBJ2-1, with 10 bases identical to TRBD2. The J segment lost 15 bases and the V segment lost 2 bases, leaving 7 bases of the junction unmatched. The CDR3 loop spans 13 amino acids. Germline CDR1 and CDR2: MNHEY and SVGEGT. The CDR3 protein is CASSYGLAGVPFF. CDR3 sequence (DNA): TGTGCCAGCAGTTACGGGCTAGCGGGAGTACCGTTCTTC.

The CDR3 reads CASTPPTGENTEAFF. The CDR3 DNA follows: TGTGCCAGCACCCCTCCGACAGGGGAGAACACTGAAGCTTTCTTT. The V call is TRBV12-3 or TRBV12-4, the J call TRBJ1-1; 8 nucleotides align to TRBD1. This CDR3 is built from 15 residues. Trimming took 7 bases from V and 1 from J; bases not matched to a gene: 8.

This clonotype was observed a few times. V usage is TRBV13 and J usage is TRBJ2-5, with TRBD1 matching 10 bases. Germline lookup yields CDR1 PRHDT and CDR2 FYEKMQ (reference sequence). Losses at the gene ends were 5 bases for V and 7 bases for J; bases not matched to a gene: 13. This CDR3 comprises 16 residues. CDR3 in DNA: TGTGCCAGCAGCCCTCCCACCGGGACAGGGGACTTGACCCAGTACTTC. Translated: CASSPPTGTGDLTQYF.

This clonotype was seen a handful of times. The gene calls are TRBV28 and TRBJ1-6, with D possibly matching TRBD1 (5 bases). CDR3 size: 13 residues. The V and J ends lost 7 bases and 3 bases respectively, with 7 bases between them. Germline CDR1 is MDHEN and CDR2 is SYDVKM. CDR3 region: CASTGGYNSPLHF. The CDR3 bases are TGTGCCAGCACCGGGGGCTATAATTCACCCCTCCACTTT.

V and J are TRBV28 and TRBJ1-3; D possibly corresponds to TRBD1 (6 bases). The CDR3 consists of 15 residues. V was shortened by 3 bases and J by 4 bases, with 13 bases between the two germline ends. Germline CDR1 reads MDHEN; CDR2 reads SYDVKM. CDR3 sequence reads: CASSFGGAHGNTIYF. The CDR3 bases are TGTGCCAGCAGTTTCGGGGGGGCGCACGGAAACACCATATATTTT.

V is TRBV20-1 and J is TRBJ2-7, with TRBD1 identical over 7 bases. The CDR3 covers 16 residues. The V gene's germline CDR1 is DFQATT and CDR2 SNEGSKA (reference sequence). The trim removed 0 bases at V and 3 bases at J, leaving 11 bases unmatched. The CDR3 coding sequence is TGCAGTGCTAGAGATTCGGGGACAGTCATAAACTACGAGCAGTACTTC. Translated, it gives CSARDSGTVINYEQYF.

This clonotype was picked up many times. The chain uses TRBV29-1 and TRBJ2-1, with 9 bases that match TRBD2. The ends lost 4 bases at V and 0 bases at J; junction bases unmatched: 10. Germline values: CDR1 SQVTM, CDR2 ANQGSEA. The CDR3 is 17 residues long. The CDR3 DNA is TGCAGCGTTGGGGGACTAGCTTCAAGGAGCTCCTACAATGAGCAGTTCTTC. It is translated as CSVGGLASRSSYNEQFF.

In its sample, this clonotype was seen a few times. The chain has TRBV3-1 and TRBJ2-3, with TRBD2 matching over 10 bases. The V gene's germline CDR1 is LGHDT and CDR2 YNNKEL (reference sequence). The CDR3 length is 15 residues. J was trimmed by 6 bases and V by 4 bases; bases with no gene match: 7. CDR3 sequence: CASSPQAGGPDTQYF. The DNA for the CDR3 is TGTGCCAGCAGCCCACAAGCGGGGGGGCCGGATACGCAGTATTTT.

This clonotype has just a few counts. This chain uses TRBV20-1 with TRBJ2-1; 14 bases map to TRBD2. V was clipped by 3 bases and J by 8 bases; unmatched bases: 3. The germline V gene has CDR1 DFQATT and CDR2 SNEGSKA (reference sequence). The CDR3 has 14 amino acids. The CDR3 DNA reads TGCAGTGCTAGGGGACTAGCGGGAGTTGATGAGCAGTTCTTC. Its translation is CSARGLAGVDEQFF.

In this sample, this clonotype turned up a few times. The rearrangement links TRBV28 to TRBJ1-6; D unclear. The CDR3 loop spans 15 amino acids. Trimming cost V 6 bases and J 0 bases, with 9 bases left between them. Germline CDR1 reads MDHEN; CDR2 reads SYDVKM. CDR3 coding DNA: TGTGCCAGCAGCTTTCCAGACTCCTATAATTCACCCCTCCACTTT. The encoded protein is CASSFPDSYNSPLHF.

This clonotype was picked up many times. This chain uses TRBV7-9 with TRBJ2-7, with D possibly matching TRBD1 (5 bases). CDR1 is SEHNR and CDR2 is FQNEAQ in the germline V gene (reference sequence). Trimming took off 1 base at V and 5 bases at J, with 9 bases between the two ends. The CDR3 spans 13 residues. CDR3 loop: CASSLEQGNEQYF. The CDR3 nucleotides read TGTGCCAGCAGCTTAGAGCAGGGCAACGAGCAGTACTTC.

This clonotype was recorded many times. The J gene is TRBJ2-7, the V gene TRBV10-3, with a weak D call TRBD1 (7 bases). Germline V gives CDR1 ENHRY, CDR2 SYGVKD. CDR3 size: 13 residues. V lost 7 bases and J 4 bases, leaving 14 bases between the germline ends. The CDR3 here is CAINQGGGYEQYF. The CDR3 DNA follows: TGTGCCATCAATCAGGGGGGAGGATACGAGCAGTACTTC.

This clonotype has ten or more counts. The chain carries TRBV20-1 and TRBJ2-5; D possibly matches TRBD1 or TRBD2 (6 bases each). Germline V gene data show CDR1 as DFQATT and CDR2 as SNEGSKA (reference sequence). The CDR3 contains 11 residues. The CDR3 spells CVTGGRETQYF. The DNA of the CDR3 is TGCGTGACCGGGGGCAGAGAGACCCAGTACTTC.

This sequence joins TRBV7-6 and TRBJ2-2; 8 bases match TRBD2. The germline V gene has CDR1 SGHVS and CDR2 FNYEAQ. V lost 5 bases, J lost 7 bases, and 9 bases stayed unmatched. The CDR3 loop spans 15 amino acids. CDR3 amino acids: CASSQTSVRSGELFF. CDR3 nucleotides: TGTGCCAGCAGCCAGACTAGCGTGAGGAGCGGGGAGCTGTTTTTT.

Comments on this clonotype: A much bigger clone sits one base away, suggesting this may be a read error. V gene TRBV7-2 combines with J gene TRBJ1-6, with unresolved D. Germline-derived CDR1 and CDR2 are SGHTA and FQGNSA. Trimming removed 2 bases from V and 8 bases from J, with 13 bases in between. The CDR3 sequence is 15 residues long. CDR3 sequence: CASSLIWSVDSPLHF. In DNA, the CDR3 is TGTGCCAGCAGCTTAATATGGTCGGTGGATTCACCCCTCCACTTT. Full variable domain (rest looked up from reference TRBV7-2 and TRBJ1-6): GAGVSQSPSNKVTEKGKDVELRCDPISGHTALYWYRQSLGQGLEFLIYFQGNSAPDKSGLPSDRFSAERTGGSVSTLTIQRTQQEDSAVYLCASSLIWSVDSPLHFGNGTRLTVT.

This clonotype was detected a few times. The chain has TRBV9 and TRBJ2-2; D call uncertain. Deletions cut 2 bases from V and 6 bases from J, with 8 bases between. The CDR3 extends over 13 amino acids. Germline CDR1 SGDLS, CDR2 YYNGEE. In nucleotides, the CDR3 is TGTGCCAGCAGCGTTTTTGTCGCCGGGGAGCTGTTTTTT. It is translated as CASSVFVAGELFF.

This clonotype was detected only a few times. The V call is TRBV7-8, the J call TRBJ2-7; maybe TRBD1 (6 bases). This CDR3 has 15 amino acids. Between the trimmed V and J ends, which lost 0 bases and 2 bases, there was a span of 11 bases. Germline CDR1 and CDR2: SGHVS and FQNEAQ. The CDR3 loop is CASSLATGTTYEQYF. The CDR3 region has the DNA TGTGCCAGCAGCTTAGCGACCGGGACAACCTACGAGCAGTACTTC.

This clonotype was recorded at least ten times. This chain links TRBV6-2 or TRBV6-3 with TRBJ1-5, with D hard to call. Germline V lookup: CDR1 MNHEY, CDR2 SVGEGT. The CDR3 totals 13 residues. The ends were cut back, 2 bases at V and 4 bases at J, with 6 bases in the middle. In DNA, the CDR3 is TGTGCCAGCAGTTACAACGGTAATCAGCCCCAGCATTTT. The encoded protein is CASSYNGNQPQHF.

This clonotype was seen ten or more times. The rearrangement joins TRBV7-2 to TRBJ2-5; a possible D gene is TRBD2 (6 bases). This CDR3 is built from 14 residues. The germline V and J ends were trimmed by 3 bases and 2 bases, with 10 bases remaining between them. Germline CDR1 reads SGHTA; CDR2 reads FQGNSA. Here the CDR3 reads CASSFSLAQETQYF. DNA for the CDR3: TGTGCCAGCAGCTTTTCACTAGCTCAAGAGACCCAGTACTTC.

This clonotype was counted ten times or more. The chain has TRBV20-1 and TRBJ2-4; D uncertain. The CDR3 runs to 13 residues. Germline lookup yields CDR1 DFQATT and CDR2 SNEGSKA (reference sequence). Between the trimmed V and J ends, which lost 3 bases and 6 bases, there was a span of 12 bases. CDR3 nucleotides: TGCAGTGCTAGTGACCCGGCCGGAAACATTCAGTACTTC. This encodes CSASDPAGNIQYF.

About this clonotype: The junction does not match germline at one end; this may be a read error. This chain uses TRBV11-2 with TRBJ2-7; 15 bases align to TRBD2. The CDR3 is made up of 18 amino acids. Germline CDR1 and CDR2: SGHAT and FQNNGV. The CDR3 protein is CASSSGLAGGTGSYEQCF. The CDR3 DNA reads as TGTGCCAGCAGCTCGGGACTAGCGGGGGGAACGGGGTCCTACGAGCAGTGCTTC.

The chain is built from TRBV6-2 or TRBV6-3 and TRBJ1-1; perhaps TRBD1 as D (6 bases). Between the trimmed V and J ends, which lost 5 bases and 4 bases, there was a span of 17 bases. The CDR3 length is 15 residues. Germline V gene lookup returns CDR1 MNHEY and CDR2 SVGEGT. The CDR3 region is CASSPPWGLGTEAFF. CDR3 nucleotides: TGTGCCAGCAGTCCCCCATGGGGGCTGGGCACTGAAGCTTTCTTT.

This clonotype was observed a single time. A read error may produce the germline difference seen at one junction end. The chain recombines TRBV28 with TRBJ2-3; D call uncertain. Germline CDR1 MDHEN, CDR2 SYDVKM. This CDR3 spans 14 amino acids. The CDR3 reads CASCLPERTDTQYF. The CDR3, as DNA: TGTGCCAGCTGTTTGCCGGAGCGCACAGATACGCAGTATTTT.

The chain combines TRBV7-2 with TRBJ2-7; 9 bases are shared with TRBD1. The V gene's germline CDR1 is SGHTA and CDR2 FQGNSA. Trimming took 5 bases from V and 13 from J; bases not matched to a gene: 9. The CDR3 totals 12 residues. The chain's CDR3 is CASSLRTGVGYF. The DNA for the CDR3 is TGTGCCAGCAGCCTCAGGACAGGGGTGGGATACTTC.